Sequencing of this TCR beta chain was carried out in a study of T cells in Graves' hyperthyroidism and ophthalmopathy. In the study overall: Peripheral blood was acquired at first diagnosis, ahead of any therapy whatsoever.

Findings of the study overall: Researchers report that a 13 V-J model separated ophthalmopathy from stable hyperthyroidism.

This clonotype was detected many times. Its antigen is unknown. V shed 6 bases, J shed 2 bases, and the junction held 8 bases outside the gene matches. The CDR3 contains 15 residues. It was RNA transcripts that yielded the amplified TCR beta CDR3 regions. Carried out on the TCR CDR3, a first-round RT-PCR used the HTBI primer set. Each CDR3 protein is one row after TCRdb ran MiXCR on the multiplex PCR reads. The table shows 500,000 to 750,000 distinct CDR3 sequences, with approximately 14% occurring only once. The receptor was derived from a woman in her twenties or thirties with Graves' hyperthyroidism. This sequence joins TRBV12-3 or TRBV12-4 and TRBJ2-7; 9 bases match TRBD1. Sequenced: blood. CDR3 sequence: CASRWTGDATYEQYF. CDR3 DNA sequence: TGTGCCAGCAGGTGGACAGGGGATGCAACCTACGAGCAGTACTTC.